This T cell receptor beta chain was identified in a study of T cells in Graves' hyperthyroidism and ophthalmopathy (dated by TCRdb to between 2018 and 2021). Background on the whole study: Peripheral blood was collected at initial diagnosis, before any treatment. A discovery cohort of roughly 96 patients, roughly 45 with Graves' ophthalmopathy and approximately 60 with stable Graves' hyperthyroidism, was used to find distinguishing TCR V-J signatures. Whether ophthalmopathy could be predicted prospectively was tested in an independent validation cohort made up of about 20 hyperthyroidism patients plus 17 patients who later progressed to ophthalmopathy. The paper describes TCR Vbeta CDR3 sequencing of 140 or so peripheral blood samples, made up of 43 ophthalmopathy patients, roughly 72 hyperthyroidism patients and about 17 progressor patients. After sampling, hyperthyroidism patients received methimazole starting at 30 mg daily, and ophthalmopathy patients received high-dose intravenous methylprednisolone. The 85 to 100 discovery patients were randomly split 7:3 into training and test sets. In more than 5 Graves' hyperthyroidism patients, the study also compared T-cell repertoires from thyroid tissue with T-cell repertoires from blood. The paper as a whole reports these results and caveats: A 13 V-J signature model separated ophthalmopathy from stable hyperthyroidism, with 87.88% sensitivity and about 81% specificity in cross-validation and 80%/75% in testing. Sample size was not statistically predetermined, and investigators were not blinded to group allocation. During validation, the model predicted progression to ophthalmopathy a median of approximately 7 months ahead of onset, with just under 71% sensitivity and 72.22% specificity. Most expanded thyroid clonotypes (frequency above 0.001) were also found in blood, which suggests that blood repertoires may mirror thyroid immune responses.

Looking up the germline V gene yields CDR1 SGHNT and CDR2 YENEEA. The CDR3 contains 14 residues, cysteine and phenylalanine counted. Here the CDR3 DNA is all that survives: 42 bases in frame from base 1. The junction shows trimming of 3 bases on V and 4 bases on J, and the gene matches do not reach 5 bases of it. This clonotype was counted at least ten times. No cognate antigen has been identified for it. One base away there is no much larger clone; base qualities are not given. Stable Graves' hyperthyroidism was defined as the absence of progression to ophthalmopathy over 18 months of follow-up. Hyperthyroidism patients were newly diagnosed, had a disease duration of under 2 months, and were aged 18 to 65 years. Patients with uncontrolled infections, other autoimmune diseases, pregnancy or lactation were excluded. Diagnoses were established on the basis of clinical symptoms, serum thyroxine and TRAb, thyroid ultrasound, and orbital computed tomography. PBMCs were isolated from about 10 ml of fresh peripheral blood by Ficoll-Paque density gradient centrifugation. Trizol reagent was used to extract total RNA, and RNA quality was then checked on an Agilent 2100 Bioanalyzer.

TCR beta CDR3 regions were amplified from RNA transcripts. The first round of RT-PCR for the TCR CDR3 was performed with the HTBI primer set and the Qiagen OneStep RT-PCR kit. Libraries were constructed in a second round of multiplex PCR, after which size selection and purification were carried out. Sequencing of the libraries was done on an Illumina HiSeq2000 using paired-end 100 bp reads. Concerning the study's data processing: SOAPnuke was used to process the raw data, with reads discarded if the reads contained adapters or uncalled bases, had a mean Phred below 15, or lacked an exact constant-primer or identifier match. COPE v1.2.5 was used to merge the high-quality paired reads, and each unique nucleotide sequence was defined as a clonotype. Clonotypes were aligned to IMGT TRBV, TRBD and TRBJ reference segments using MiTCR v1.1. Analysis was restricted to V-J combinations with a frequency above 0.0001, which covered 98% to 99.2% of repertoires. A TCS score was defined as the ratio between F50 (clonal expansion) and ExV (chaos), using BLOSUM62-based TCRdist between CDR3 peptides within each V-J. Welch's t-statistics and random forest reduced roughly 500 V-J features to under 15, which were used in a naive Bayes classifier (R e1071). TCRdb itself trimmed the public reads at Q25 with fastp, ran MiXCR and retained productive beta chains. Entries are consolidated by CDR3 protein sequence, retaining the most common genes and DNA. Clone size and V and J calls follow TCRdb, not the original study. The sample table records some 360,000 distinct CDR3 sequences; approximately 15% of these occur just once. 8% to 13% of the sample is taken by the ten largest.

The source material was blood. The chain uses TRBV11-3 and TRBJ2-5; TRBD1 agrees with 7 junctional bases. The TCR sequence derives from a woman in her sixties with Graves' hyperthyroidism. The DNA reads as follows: TGTGCCAGCAGCTTTATGACAGGGACAGAGACCCAGTACTTC. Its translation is CASSFMTGTETQYF.